This T cell receptor beta chain was sequenced during a study of T cells in Graves' hyperthyroidism and ophthalmopathy. Amplified TCR beta CDR3 regions derived from RNA transcripts. HTBI primers were employed in a first-round RT-PCR of the TCR CDR3. Using its own MiXCR run on the multiplex PCR reads, TCRdb lists one record per CDR3 protein. The sample carries some 440,000 distinct CDR3 sequences, 15% to 19% recorded once. Trimming stripped 5 bases from V and 9 bases from J, with 13 bases between. Germline CDR1 LNHDA, CDR2 SQIVND (reference sequence). There are 12 residues in the CDR3. Sequenced material: blood. The source of this sequence is a woman aged 18-30 years with Graves' hyperthyroidism. The rearrangement uses TRBV19 and TRBJ1-1; no reliable D call. CDR3 DNA sequence: TGTGCCAGTAGTGGAACGGTTTTTAAAGCTTTCTTT. Encoded protein: CASSGTVFKAFF.